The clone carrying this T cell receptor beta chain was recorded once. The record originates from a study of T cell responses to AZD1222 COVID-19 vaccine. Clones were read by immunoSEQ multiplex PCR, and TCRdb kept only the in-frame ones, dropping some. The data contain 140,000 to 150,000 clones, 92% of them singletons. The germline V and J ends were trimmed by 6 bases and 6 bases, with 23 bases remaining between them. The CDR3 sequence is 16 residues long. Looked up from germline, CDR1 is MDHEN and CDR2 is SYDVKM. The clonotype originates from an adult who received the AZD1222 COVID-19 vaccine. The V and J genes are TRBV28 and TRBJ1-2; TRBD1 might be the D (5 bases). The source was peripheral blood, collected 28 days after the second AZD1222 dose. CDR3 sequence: CASRLYSPPARDGYTF. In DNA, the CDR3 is TGTGCCAGCAGGTTGTACTCCCCCCCAGCCAGGGATGGCTACACCTTC.